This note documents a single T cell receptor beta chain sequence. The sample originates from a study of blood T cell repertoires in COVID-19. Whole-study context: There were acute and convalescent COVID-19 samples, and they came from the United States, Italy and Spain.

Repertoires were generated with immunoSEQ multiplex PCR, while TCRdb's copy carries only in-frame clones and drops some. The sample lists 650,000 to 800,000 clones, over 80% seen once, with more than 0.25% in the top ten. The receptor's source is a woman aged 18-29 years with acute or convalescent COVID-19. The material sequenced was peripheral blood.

CDR3 protein: CASSLWTGGTEAFF. DNA for the CDR3: TGTGCCAGCAGCCTTTGGACAGGGGGCACTGAAGCTTTCTTT. This chain connects TRBV3-1 (or the pseudogene TRBV3-2) to TRBJ1-1, with 10 bases lining up with TRBD1. The germline gives CDR1 LGHDT, CDR2 YNNKEL (reference sequence). Unmatched junction bases numbered 3, after V lost 4 bases and J lost 4 bases. There are 14 residues in the CDR3.